Each of the 21 T cell receptor beta chains below was sequenced from the same sample in a study of spatial heterogeneity in lung cancer. The time point was: sample taken at primary tumor resection. TCRdb independently ran MiXCR on the 5' RACE reads; one entry per CDR3 protein. The repertoire holds 20,000 to 30,000 distinct CDR3 sequences, with around 4.7% as singletons. The sequences come from PBMCs, collected at surgery. These receptors were obtained from a male donor with early-stage non-small cell lung cancer.

This clonotype was seen many times. The genes are TRBV5-8 and TRBJ1-2, with D possibly matching TRBD1 (6 bases). The germline CDR1 and CDR2 sequences are SGHTS and YDEGEE. V lost 0 bases, J lost 2 bases, and 11 bases lay in between. The CDR3 sequence is 15 residues long. The DNA for the CDR3 is TGTGCCAGCAGCTTGGGCCAGGGGATGAACTATGGCTACACCTTC. This translates into CASSLGQGMNYGYTF.

There are many counts of this clonotype. V gene TRBV7-2 combines with J gene TRBJ1-1; unclear D gene. Looked up from germline, CDR1 is SGHTA and CDR2 is FQGNSA. CDR3 length: 15 residues. V was trimmed by 4 bases and J by 4 bases, leaving 16 bases between them. As DNA, the CDR3 is TGTGCCAGCAGCTCCAGCACGCTTCAGAGCACTGAAGCTTTCTTT. This gives the protein CASSSSTLQSTEAFF.

The table lists this clonotype with many counts. The chain is built from TRBV7-9 and TRBJ2-7; perhaps TRBD1 as D (5 bases). This CDR3 comprises 12 residues. Trimming cost V 5 bases and J 8 bases, with 13 bases left between them. Germline CDR1 reads SEHNR; CDR2 reads FQNEAQ (reference sequence). The CDR3 loop reads CASSPQGWQQYF. The CDR3, as DNA: TGTGCCAGCAGCCCCCAGGGCTGGCAGCAGTACTTC. The full variable domain, with the rest looked up from reference TRBV7-9 and TRBJ2-7, is DTGVSQNPRHKITKRGQNVTFRCDPISEHNRLYWYRQTLGQGPEFLTYFQNEAQLEKSRLLSDRFSAERPKGSFSTLEIQRTEQGDSAMYLCASSPQGWQQYFGPGTRLTVT.

By share, this clonotype ranks as medium-sized. This chain connects TRBV29-1 to TRBJ2-7; no clear D. Germline assignment: CDR1 SQVTM and CDR2 ANQGSEA. With 5 bases removed from V and 4 bases from J, the gap between germline ends came to 6 bases. CDR3 length equals 10 residues. The CDR3 here is CSVRTYEQYF. As DNA, the CDR3 is TGCAGCGTTAGAACTTACGAGCAGTACTTC.

This clonotype was recorded many times. CDR3 sequence (DNA): TGTGCCACCAGGGACCGGGACACTTACACAGATACGCAGTATTTT. Its protein product is CATRDRDTYTDTQYF. This sequence joins TRBV24-1 and TRBJ2-3, with D maybe TRBD1 (6 bases). V was cut by 7 bases and J by 2 bases, with 15 bases left in between. The germline V gene encodes CDR1 KGHDR and CDR2 SFDVKD. CDR3 length: 15 amino acids.

Ten or more counts support this clonotype. The J gene is TRBJ1-2, the V gene TRBV19, with no clear D. Germline V CDR1 and CDR2: LNHDA, SQIVND (reference sequence). Trimming removed 8 bases at V and 2 bases at J, with 12 bases between. The length of the CDR3 is 13 residues. This CDR3 is CASGRTFNYGYTF. The CDR3 bases are TGTGCCAGTGGTAGGACTTTCAACTATGGCTACACCTTC.

The chain recombines TRBV14 with TRBJ1-2; TRBD1 aligns across 7 bases. Germline CDR1 and CDR2: SGHDN and FVKESK. This CDR3 has 13 residues. The junction had 8 bases not matched to a gene; V was cut back by 5 bases and J by 8 bases. CDR3 sequence: CASSFTGDGGYTF. The CDR3 bases are TGTGCCAGCAGCTTCACAGGGGATGGCGGCTACACCTTC.

This clonotype showed up many times. The V and J genes are TRBV5-1 and TRBJ2-7; TRBD2 might be the D (5 bases). CDR1 and CDR2 from the germline V gene are SGHRS and YFSETQ. This CDR3 has 13 amino acids. The germline V and J ends were trimmed by 6 bases and 3 bases, with 13 bases remaining between them. The CDR3, as DNA: TGCGCCAGCAACTCCGGGGTGGGCTACGAGCAGTACTTC. Translating it yields CASNSGVGYEQYF. Drawing the rest from reference TRBV5-1 and TRBJ2-7, the complete variable domain is KAGVTQTPRYLIKTRGQQVTLSCSPISGHRSVSWYQQTPGQGLQFLFEYFSETQRNKGNFPGRFSGRQFSNSRSEMNVSTLELGDSALYLCASNSGVGYEQYFGPGTRLTVT.

In this sample, this clonotype turned up many times. The V and J genes are TRBV12-3 or TRBV12-4 and TRBJ2-5; perhaps TRBD2 as D (6 bases). This CDR3 spans 17 amino acids. V shed 6 bases and J shed 1 base, with 21 bases lying between them. This CDR3 reads CASSRAGAGGPQETQYF. DNA of the CDR3: TGTGCCAGCAGCCGCGCCGGCGCCGGGGGTCCCCAAGAGACCCAGTACTTC.

This clonotype was detected many times. The genes are TRBV5-1 and TRBJ2-1; D is uncertain. This CDR3 has 16 amino acids. Germline V gives CDR1 SGHRS, CDR2 YFSETQ. The V end was cut by 6 bases, the J end by 0 bases, with 16 bases between. Written as DNA, the CDR3 is TGCGCCAGCATACTGGCTCCCTCGAGCTCCTACAATGAGCAGTTCTTC. This gives the protein CASILAPSSSYNEQFF.

This clonotype was observed at least ten times. The rearrangement links TRBV10-1 to TRBJ1-5; a weak D match, TRBD1 (5 bases). Trimming shortened V by 7 bases and J by 7 bases, and 23 bases separated the two germline ends. Per germline, CDR1 WNHNN and CDR2 SYGVQD (reference sequence). The CDR3 totals 16 residues. CDR3 nucleotide sequence: TGCGCCAGCATCGGGCATTGCGGGGCGGGAATCCAGCCCCAGCATTTT. It encodes CASIGHCGAGIQPQHF.

This clonotype is termed medium-sized. V and J are TRBV7-9 and TRBJ2-2, with D unclear. Trimming removed 1 base at V and 4 bases at J, with 7 bases between. CDR1 SEHNR and CDR2 FQNEAQ come from the germline V gene (reference sequence). The CDR3 contains 14 residues. CDR3 DNA: TGTGCCAGCAGCTTAGACAGAGGCACCGGGGAGCTGTTTTTT. Its translation is CASSLDRGTGELFF.

This clonotype was seen many times. The CDR3, as DNA: TGTGCCAGCAGTTACGGGGGGGTCGCCTACAATGAGCAGTTCTTC. It translates to CASSYGGVAYNEQFF. V is TRBV6-2 or TRBV6-3 and J is TRBJ2-1, with 7 bases identical to TRBD2. This CDR3 is built from 15 residues. Germline values: CDR1 MNHEY, CDR2 SVGEGT. V lost 2 bases to trimming and J lost 2 bases; unmatched junction nucleotides: 3.

This clonotype was detected ten times or more. The chain carries TRBV7-9 and TRBJ2-7; D gene unclear. CDR1 is SEHNR and CDR2 is FQNEAQ in the germline V gene (reference sequence). Trimming left V 8 bases short and J 1 base short, with 6 bases between. The CDR3 sequence is 11 residues long. CDR3 loop: CASSESYEQYF. CDR3 DNA: TGTGCCAGCTCGGAGTCCTACGAGCAGTACTTC.

This clonotype showed up many times. The chain uses TRBV29-1 and TRBJ2-4; TRBD2 matches at 10 bases. Germline values: CDR1 SQVTM, CDR2 ANQGSEA. The J segment lost 8 bases and the V segment lost 8 bases, leaving 3 bases of the junction unmatched. The CDR3 totals 11 residues. Here the CDR3 reads CSLTSGDIQYF. In DNA, the CDR3 is TGCAGCTTAACTAGCGGGGACATTCAGTACTTC.

Many counts were recorded for this clonotype. The chain has TRBV5-5 and TRBJ2-5, with TRBD2 identical over 9 bases. The germline CDR1 and CDR2 sequences are SGHKS and YYEKEE (reference sequence). V lost 0 bases to trimming and J lost 1 base; unmatched junction nucleotides: 4. The CDR3 consists of 16 residues. DNA for the CDR3: TGTGCCAGCAGCTTGGAGCTAGCGGGGAGCCAAGAGACCCAGTACTTC. This gives the protein CASSLELAGSQETQYF.

This clonotype was detected many times. The rearrangement joins TRBV27 to TRBJ1-2, with D maybe TRBD1 (5 bases). The CDR3 extends over 14 amino acids. Per the germline V gene, CDR1 is MNHEY and CDR2 is SMNVEV (reference sequence). The ends were cut back, 6 bases at V and 3 bases at J, with 14 bases in the middle. The CDR3 loop is CASRTAQGHYGYTF. The CDR3 nucleotides are TGTGCCAGCAGGACCGCGCAGGGCCACTATGGCTACACCTTC.

This clonotype was detected many times. The chain couples TRBV7-2 to TRBJ2-3; D perhaps matches TRBD2 (6 bases). Trimming took 5 bases from V and 1 from J, leaving 10 bases between them. Germline-derived CDR1 and CDR2 are SGHTA and FQGNSA. The CDR3 is 14 residues long. DNA for the CDR3: TGTGCCAGCAGCCCGGGACTCCGCACAGATACGCAGTATTTT. Translated: CASSPGLRTDTQYF.

In this sample, this clonotype turned up many times. The V call is TRBV27, the J call TRBJ2-3; D is possibly TRBD1 or TRBD2 (5 bases each). This CDR3 has 12 residues. Germline CDR1 MNHEY, CDR2 SMNVEV (reference sequence). V lost 8 bases, J lost 8 bases, and 14 bases lay in between. The DNA of the CDR3 is TGTGCCAGCGGTCCCCGTGGGGGTACGCAGTATTTT. Translating gives CASGPRGGTQYF.

The chain combines TRBV28 with TRBJ2-4; D might be TRBD1 or TRBD2, each matching 5 bases. The V and J ends lost 6 bases and 15 bases respectively, with 15 bases between them. This CDR3 is built from 11 residues. From germline, CDR1 is MDHEN and CDR2 SYDVKM. CDR3 DNA sequence: TGTGCCAGCAGACAGGACTCGCTTCCGTACTTC. The encoded protein is CASRQDSLPYF.

This clonotype occurred many times. The rearrangement links TRBV7-2 to TRBJ2-3; 13 bases are a match to TRBD2. The CDR3 loop spans 20 amino acids. Germline lookup yields CDR1 SGHTA and CDR2 FQGNSA. V trimming: 3 bases; J trimming: 0 bases; junction bases outside the gene matches: 12. The CDR3 nucleotides read TGTGCCAGCAGCTTCGCCCCGACTAGCGGGGGGCCCCCTAGCACAGATACGCAGTATTTT. Translating it yields CASSFAPTSGGPPSTDTQYF.